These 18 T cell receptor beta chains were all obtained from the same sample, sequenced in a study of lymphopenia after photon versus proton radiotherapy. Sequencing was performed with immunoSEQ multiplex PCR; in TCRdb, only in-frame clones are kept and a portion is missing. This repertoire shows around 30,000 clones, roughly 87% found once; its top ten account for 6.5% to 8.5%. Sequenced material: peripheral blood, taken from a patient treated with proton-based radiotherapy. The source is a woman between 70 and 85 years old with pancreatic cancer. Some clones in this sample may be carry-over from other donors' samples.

For the CDR3, the DNA is TGTGCCAGCAGCCCCTCCGGACAGGGCTTACATGAGCAGTTCTTC. This translates into CASSPSGQGLHEQFF. This rearrangement joins TRBV7-2 to TRBJ2-1, with 8 bases that match TRBD1. V lost 5 bases, J lost 8 bases, and 11 bases stayed unmatched. Germline V CDR1 and CDR2: SGHTA, FQGNSA. The CDR3 runs to 15 residues. The variable domain in full, with the rest retrieved from reference TRBV7-2 and TRBJ2-1, is GAGVSQSPSNKVTEKGKDVELRCDPISGHTALYWYRQSLGQGLEFLIYFQGNSAPDKSGLPSDRFSAERTGGSVSTLTIQRTQQEDSAVYLCASSPSGQGLHEQFFGPGTRLTVL.

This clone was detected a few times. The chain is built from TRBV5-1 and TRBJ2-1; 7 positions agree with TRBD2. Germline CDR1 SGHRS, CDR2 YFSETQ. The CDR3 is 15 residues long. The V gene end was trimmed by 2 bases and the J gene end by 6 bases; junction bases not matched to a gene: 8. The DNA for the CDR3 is TGCGCCAGCAGCTTTGGCGGGATAGCGGGCAATGAGCAGTTCTTC. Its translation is CASSFGGIAGNEQFF.

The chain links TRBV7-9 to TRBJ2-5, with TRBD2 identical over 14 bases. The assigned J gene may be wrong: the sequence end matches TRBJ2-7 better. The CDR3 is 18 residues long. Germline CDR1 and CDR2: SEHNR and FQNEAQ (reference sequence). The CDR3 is CASSLSGLAGGKAYEQYF. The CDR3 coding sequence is TGTGCCAGCAGCTTATCCGGACTAGCGGGAGGAAAGGCCTACGAGCAGTACTTC.

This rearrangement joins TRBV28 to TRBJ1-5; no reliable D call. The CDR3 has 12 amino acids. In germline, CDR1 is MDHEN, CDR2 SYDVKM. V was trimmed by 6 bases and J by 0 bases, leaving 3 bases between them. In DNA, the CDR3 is TGTGCCAGCAGAAATAGCAATCAGCCCCAGCATTTT. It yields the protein CASRNSNQPQHF.

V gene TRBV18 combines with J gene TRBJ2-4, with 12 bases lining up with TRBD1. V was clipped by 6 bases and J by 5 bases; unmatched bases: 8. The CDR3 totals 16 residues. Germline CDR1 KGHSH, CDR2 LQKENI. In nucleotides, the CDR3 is TGTGCCAGCTCCCCTGCCGGGACAGGGGGCGAAAACATTCAGTACTTC. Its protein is CASSPAGTGGENIQYF.

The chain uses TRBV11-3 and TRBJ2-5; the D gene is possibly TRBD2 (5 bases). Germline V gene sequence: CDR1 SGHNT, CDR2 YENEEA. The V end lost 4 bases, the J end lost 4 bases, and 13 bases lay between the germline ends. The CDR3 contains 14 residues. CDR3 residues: CASSSLASGETQYF. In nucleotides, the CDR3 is TGTGCCAGCAGCTCTCTAGCATCGGGAGAGACCCAGTACTTC.

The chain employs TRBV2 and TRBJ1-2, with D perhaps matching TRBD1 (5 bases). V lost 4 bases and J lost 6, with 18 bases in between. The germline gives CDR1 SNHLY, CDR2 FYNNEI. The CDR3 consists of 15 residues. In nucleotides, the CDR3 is TGTGCCAGCAGTGTGGGAGGCAGGGCCCCAAATGGCTACACCTTC. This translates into CASSVGGRAPNGYTF.

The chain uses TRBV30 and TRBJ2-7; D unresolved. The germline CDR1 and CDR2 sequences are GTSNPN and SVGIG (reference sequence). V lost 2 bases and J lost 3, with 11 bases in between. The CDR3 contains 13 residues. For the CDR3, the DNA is TGTGCCTGGAGTAATGGGCCCAGCTACGAGCAGTACTTC. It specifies CAWSNGPSYEQYF.

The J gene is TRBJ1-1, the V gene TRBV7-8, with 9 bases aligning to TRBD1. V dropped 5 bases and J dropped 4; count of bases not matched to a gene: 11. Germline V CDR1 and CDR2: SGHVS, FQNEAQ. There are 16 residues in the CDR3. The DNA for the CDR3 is TGTGCCAGCAGCCGAACGACTACAGGGGGCGGCACTGAAGCTTTCTTT. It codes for CASSRTTTGGGTEAFF.

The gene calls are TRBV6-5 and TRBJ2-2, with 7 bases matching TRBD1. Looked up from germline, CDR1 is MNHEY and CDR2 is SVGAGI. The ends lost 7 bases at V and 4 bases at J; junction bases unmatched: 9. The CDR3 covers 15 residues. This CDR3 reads CASTLQGSGTGELFF. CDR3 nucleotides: TGTGCCAGCACCCTACAGGGGTCTGGCACCGGGGAGCTGTTTTTT.

CDR3 in DNA: TGTGCCTGGAGTCCCCGACAGGGGGCGAATGTCGGCTACACCTTC. Encoded protein: CAWSPRQGANVGYTF. The chain combines TRBV30 with TRBJ1-2; 10 positions agree with TRBD1. V lost 2 bases to trimming and J lost 8 bases; unmatched junction nucleotides: 11. The germline V gene has CDR1 GTSNPN and CDR2 SVGIG (reference sequence). There are 15 residues in the CDR3.

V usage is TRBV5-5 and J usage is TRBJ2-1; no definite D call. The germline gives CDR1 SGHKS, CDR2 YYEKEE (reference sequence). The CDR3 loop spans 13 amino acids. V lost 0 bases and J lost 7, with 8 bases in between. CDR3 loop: CASSLAQANEQFF. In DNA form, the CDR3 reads TGTGCCAGCAGCTTGGCGCAGGCTAATGAGCAGTTCTTC.

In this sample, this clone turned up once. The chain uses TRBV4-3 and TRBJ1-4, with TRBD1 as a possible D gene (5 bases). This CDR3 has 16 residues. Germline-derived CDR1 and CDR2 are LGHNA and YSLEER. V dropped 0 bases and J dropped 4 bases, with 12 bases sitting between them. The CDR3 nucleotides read TGCGCCAGCAGCCAAGAGGCGGGGGTCGTTAATGAAAAACTGTTTTTT. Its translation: CASSQEAGVVNEKLFF.

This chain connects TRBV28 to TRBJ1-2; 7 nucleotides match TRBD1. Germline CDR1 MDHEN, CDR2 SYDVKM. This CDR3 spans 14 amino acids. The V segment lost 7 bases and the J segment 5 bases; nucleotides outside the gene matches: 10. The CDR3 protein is CASIMGQLSYGYTF. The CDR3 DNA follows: TGTGCCAGCATCATGGGACAGCTCTCTTATGGCTACACCTTC.

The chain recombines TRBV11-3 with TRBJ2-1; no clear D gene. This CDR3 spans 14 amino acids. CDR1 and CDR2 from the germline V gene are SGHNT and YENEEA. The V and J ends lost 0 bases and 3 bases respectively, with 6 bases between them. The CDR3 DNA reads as TGTGCCAGCAGCTTAGACAGCGACTACAATGAGCAGTTCTTC. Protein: CASSLDSDYNEQFF. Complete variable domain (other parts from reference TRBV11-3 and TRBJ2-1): EAGVVQSPRYKIIEKKQPVAFWCNPISGHNTLYWYLQNLGQGPELLIRYENEEAVDDSQLPKDRFSAERLKGVDSTLKIQPAELGDSAVYLCASSLDSDYNEQFFGPGTRLTVL.

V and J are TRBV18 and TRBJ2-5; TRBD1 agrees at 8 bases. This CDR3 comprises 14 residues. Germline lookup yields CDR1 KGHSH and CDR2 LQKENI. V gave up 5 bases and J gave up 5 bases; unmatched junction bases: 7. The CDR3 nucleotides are TGTGCCAGCTCATGGACAGGGTTGAGGGAGACCCAGTACTTC. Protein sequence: CASSWTGLRETQYF.

Here the CDR3 DNA reads TGTGCCAGCAGTCGAGGGACGGACTACGAGCAGTACTTC. Amino acid sequence: CASSRGTDYEQYF. The chain has TRBV6-6 and TRBJ2-7, with D perhaps assigned TRBD1 or TRBD2 (5 bases each). V shed 5 bases and J shed 3 bases, with 11 bases lying between them. This CDR3 region has 13 residues. CDR1 MNHNY and CDR2 SVGAGI come from the germline V gene (reference sequence).

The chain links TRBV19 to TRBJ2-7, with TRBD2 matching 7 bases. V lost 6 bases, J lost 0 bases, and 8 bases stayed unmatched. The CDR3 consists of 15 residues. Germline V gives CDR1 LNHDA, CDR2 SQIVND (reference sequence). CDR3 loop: CASRLKRDSSYEQYF. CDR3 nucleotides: TGTGCCAGTAGACTAAAGCGGGATAGCTCCTACGAGCAGTACTTC.